This TCR beta chain appears in the sequencing data of a study of regulatory T cells in long-lasting Graves disease. Study-level background: Antithyroid drug intake by newly diagnosed Graves' patients had lasted under 3 months.

This CDR3 comprises 13 residues. V was shortened by 5 bases and J by 1 base, with 8 bases between the two germline ends. Germline values: CDR1 ENHRY, CDR2 SYGVKD. CDR3 regions were amplified by Arm-PCR using iRepertoire HTBI primers to build TCR beta libraries. TCRdb fed the multiplex PCR reads into MiXCR, producing one record per CDR3 protein. The sample holds roughly 410,000 distinct CDR3 sequences, 15% seen once. This clonotype was observed many times. Time point described: newly diagnosed GD, antithyroid drugs for less than 3 months. Making the TCR library involved RNA that had been extracted from PBMCs. These data were likewise used in another study, on T cells in Graves' hyperthyroidism and ophthalmopathy. That paper states: Exclusion followed for patients with uncontrolled infection, other autoimmune disease, pregnancy or lactation.

The chain combines TRBV10-3 with TRBJ1-1; no clear D gene. The TCR sequence derives from a woman aged 35 to 49 with Graves disease. The starting material was peripheral blood mononuclear cells (PBMCs), obtained at new diagnosis, from a patient treated with antithyroid drugs. CDR3 DNA: TGTGCCATCAGTTTGGATCGGAACACTGAAGCTTTCTTT. Translation: CAISLDRNTEAFF.